This TCR beta chain was found in a study of blood T cell repertoires in COVID-19. Study-level background: The study drew acute and convalescent COVID-19 samples from the United States, Italy and Spain. Sources were T cells, B-cell-depleted T cells, or PBMCs; the material itself was cDNA or gDNA.

Authors' analysis steps: The assay estimated nucleated cells by amplifying reference gene primers. The repertoire was sequenced with immunoSEQ multiplex PCR; TCRdb's copy has only in-frame clones and lacks some. D and trimming were read from the DNA, whereas the V and J calls and clone size are those reported in that table. The table records nearly 350,000 clones, around 83% of them present only once. The germline V gene has CDR1 LGHNA and CDR2 YSLEER. V was clipped by 0 bases and J by 9 bases; unmatched bases: 10. This CDR3 has 17 amino acids. This clone was counted between two and nine times. This TCR was recovered from a man aged 25 to 40 with active or convalescent COVID-19. The material sequenced was peripheral blood. V usage is TRBV4-3 and J usage is TRBJ2-1; 11 bases line up with TRBD2. This CDR3 reads CASSQDMVASGRIEQFF. Here the CDR3 DNA reads TGCGCCAGCAGCCAAGATATGGTCGCTAGCGGGAGGATTGAGCAGTTCTTC.